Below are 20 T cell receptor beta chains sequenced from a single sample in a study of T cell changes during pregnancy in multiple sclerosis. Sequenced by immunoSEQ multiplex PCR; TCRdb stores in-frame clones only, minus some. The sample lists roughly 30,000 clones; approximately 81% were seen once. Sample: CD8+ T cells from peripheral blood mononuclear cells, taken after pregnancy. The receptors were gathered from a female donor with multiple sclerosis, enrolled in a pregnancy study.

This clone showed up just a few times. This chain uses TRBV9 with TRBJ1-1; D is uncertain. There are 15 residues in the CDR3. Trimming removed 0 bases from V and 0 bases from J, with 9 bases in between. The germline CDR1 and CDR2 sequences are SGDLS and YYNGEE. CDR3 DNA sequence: TGTGCCAGCAGCGTAGGTACATCCATGAACACTGAAGCTTTCTTT. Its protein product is CASSVGTSMNTEAFF.

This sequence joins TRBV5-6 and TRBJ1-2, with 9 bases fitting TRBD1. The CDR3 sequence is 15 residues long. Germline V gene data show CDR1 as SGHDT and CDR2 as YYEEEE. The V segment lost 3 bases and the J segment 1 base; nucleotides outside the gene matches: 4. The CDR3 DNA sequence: TGTGCCAGCAGCTGGGGGACAGGGAGTAACTATGGCTACACCTTC. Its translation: CASSWGTGSNYGYTF.

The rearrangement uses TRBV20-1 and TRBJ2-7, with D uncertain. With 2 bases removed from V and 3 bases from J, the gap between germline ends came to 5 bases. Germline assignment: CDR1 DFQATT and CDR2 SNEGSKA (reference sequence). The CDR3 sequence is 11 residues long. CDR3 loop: CSARQDYEQYF. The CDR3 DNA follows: TGCAGTGCTAGACAGGACTACGAGCAGTACTTC.

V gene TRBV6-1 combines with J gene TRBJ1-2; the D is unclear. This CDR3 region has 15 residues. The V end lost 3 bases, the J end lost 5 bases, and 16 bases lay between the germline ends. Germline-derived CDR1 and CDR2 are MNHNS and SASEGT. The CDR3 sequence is CASSEPLNSGYGYTF. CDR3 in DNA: TGTGCCAGCAGTGAGCCCTTAAACAGTGGTTATGGCTACACCTTC.

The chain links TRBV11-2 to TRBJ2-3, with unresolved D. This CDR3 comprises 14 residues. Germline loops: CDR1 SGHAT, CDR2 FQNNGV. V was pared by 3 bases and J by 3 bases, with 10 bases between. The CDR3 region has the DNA TGTGCCAGCAGCTTCCTCCTTGTAACAGATACGCAGTATTTT. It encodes CASSFLLVTDTQYF.

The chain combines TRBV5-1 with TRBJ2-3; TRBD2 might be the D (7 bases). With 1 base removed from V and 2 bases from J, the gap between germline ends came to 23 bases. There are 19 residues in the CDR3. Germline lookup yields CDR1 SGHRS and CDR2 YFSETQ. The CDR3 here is CASSLYIRGGSDNTDTQYF. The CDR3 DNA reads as TGCGCCAGCAGCTTGTACATAAGGGGGGGGTCAGACAACACAGATACGCAGTATTTT.

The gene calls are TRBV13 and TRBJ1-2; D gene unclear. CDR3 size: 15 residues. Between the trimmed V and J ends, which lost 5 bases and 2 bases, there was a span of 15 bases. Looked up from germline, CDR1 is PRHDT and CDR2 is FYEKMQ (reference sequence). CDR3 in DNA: TGTGCCAGCAGCCCCCCGTCGTCGGGGAACTATGGCTACACCTTC. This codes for CASSPPSSGNYGYTF. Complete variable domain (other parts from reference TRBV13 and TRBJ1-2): AAGVIQSPRHLIKEKRETATLKCYPIPRHDTVYWYQQGPGQDPQFLISFYEKMQSDKGSIPDRFSAQQFSDYHSELNMSSLELGDSALYFCASSPPSSGNYGYTFGSGTRLTVV.

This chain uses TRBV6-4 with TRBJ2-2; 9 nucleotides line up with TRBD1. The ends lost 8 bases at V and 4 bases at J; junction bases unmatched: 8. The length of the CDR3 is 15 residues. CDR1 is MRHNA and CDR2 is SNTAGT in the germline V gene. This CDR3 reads CASGQQGAATGELFF. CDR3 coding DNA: TGTGCCAGCGGACAACAGGGGGCGGCCACCGGGGAGCTGTTTTTT.

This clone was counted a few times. This CDR3 reads CASTVGGSGNTIYF. The CDR3 DNA follows: TGTGCCAGCACCGTAGGGGGATCTGGAAACACCATATATTTT. The gene calls are TRBV7-9 and TRBJ1-3; weak D call: TRBD1 (6 bases). This CDR3 has 14 amino acids. V lost 7 bases and J 1 base, leaving 11 bases between the germline ends. CDR1 is SEHNR, CDR2 FQNEAQ, per germline (reference sequence).

DNA for the CDR3: TGTGCCAGCGTCCAGACGGGTAACTCCTACGAGCAGTACTTC. This translates into CASVQTGNSYEQYF. The chain has TRBV6-5 and TRBJ2-7; D call uncertain. V was cut by 8 bases and J by 0 bases, with 14 bases left in between. Germline values: CDR1 MNHEY, CDR2 SVGAGI. This CDR3 is 14 amino acids long.

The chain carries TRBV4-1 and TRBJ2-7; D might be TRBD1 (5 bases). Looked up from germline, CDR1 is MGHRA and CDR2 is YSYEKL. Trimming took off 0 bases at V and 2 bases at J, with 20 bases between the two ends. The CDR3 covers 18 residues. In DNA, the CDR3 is TGCGCCAGCAGCCAAGAAATGGTAAAGGGGCCGGTGACCTACGAGCAGTACTTC. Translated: CASSQEMVKGPVTYEQYF.

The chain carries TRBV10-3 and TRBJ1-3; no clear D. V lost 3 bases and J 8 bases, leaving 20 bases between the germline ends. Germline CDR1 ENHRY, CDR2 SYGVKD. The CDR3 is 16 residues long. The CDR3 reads CAISEAEGAGVDTIYF. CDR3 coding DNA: TGTGCCATCAGTGAAGCAGAGGGAGCTGGGGTTGACACCATATATTTT.

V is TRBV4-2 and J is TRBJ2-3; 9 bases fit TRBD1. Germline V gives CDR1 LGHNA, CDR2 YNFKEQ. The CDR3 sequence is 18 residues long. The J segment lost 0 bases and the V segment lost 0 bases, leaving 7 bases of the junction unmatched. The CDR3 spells CASSQDWGTGLSTDTQYF. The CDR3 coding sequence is TGTGCCAGCAGCCAAGATTGGGGGACAGGGCTGAGCACAGATACGCAGTATTTT.

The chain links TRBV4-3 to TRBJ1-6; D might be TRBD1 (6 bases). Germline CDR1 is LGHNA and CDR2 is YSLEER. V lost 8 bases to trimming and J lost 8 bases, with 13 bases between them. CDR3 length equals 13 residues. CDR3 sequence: CASSRTAYSPLHF. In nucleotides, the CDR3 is TGCGCCAGCTCTCGGACAGCTTATTCACCCCTCCACTTT.

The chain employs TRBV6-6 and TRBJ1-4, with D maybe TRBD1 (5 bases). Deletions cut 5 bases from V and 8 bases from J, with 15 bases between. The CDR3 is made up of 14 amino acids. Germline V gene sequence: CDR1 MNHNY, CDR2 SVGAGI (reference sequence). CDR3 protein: CASSPWEGLEKLFF. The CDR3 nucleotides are TGTGCCAGCAGTCCCTGGGAGGGGTTAGAAAAACTGTTTTTT.

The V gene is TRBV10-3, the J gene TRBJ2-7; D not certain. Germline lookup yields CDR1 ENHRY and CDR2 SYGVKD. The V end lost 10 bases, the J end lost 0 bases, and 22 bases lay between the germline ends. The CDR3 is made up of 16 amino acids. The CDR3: CATTWPNTLTSYEQYF. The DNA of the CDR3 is TGTGCCACCACCTGGCCTAACACACTAACCTCCTACGAGCAGTACTTC.

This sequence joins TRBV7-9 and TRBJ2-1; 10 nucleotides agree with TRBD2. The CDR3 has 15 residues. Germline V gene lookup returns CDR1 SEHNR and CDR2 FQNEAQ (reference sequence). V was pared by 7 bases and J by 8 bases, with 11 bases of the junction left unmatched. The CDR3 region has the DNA TGTGCCAGCATATTCGGGGGACTAGCGATCGATGAGCAGTTCTTC. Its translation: CASIFGGLAIDEQFF.

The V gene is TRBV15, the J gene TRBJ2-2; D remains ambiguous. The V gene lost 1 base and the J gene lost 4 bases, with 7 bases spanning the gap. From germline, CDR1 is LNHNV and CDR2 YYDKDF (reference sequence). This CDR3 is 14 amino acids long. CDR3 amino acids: CATSRAAVTGELFF. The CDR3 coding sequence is TGTGCCACCAGCAGAGCCGCGGTCACCGGGGAGCTGTTTTTT. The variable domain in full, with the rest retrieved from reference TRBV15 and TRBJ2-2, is DAMVIQNPRYQVTQFGKPVTLSCSQTLNHNVMYWYQQKSSQAPKLLFHYYDKDFNNEADTPDNFQSRRPNTSFCFLDIRSPGLGDTAMYLCATSRAAVTGELFFGEGSRLTVL.

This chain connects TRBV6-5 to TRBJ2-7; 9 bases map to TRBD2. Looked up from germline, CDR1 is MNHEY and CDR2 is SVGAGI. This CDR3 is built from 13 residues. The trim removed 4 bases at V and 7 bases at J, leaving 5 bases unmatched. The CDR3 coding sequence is TGTGCCAGCAGTTTTGCGGGGGGGCTTGAGCAGTACTTC. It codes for CASSFAGGLEQYF.

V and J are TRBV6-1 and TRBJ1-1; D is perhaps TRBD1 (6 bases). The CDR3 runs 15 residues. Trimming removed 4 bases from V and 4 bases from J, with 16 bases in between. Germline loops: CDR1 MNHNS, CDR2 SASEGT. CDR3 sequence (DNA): TGTGCCAGCAGTGGGTGGGGGAGGGGGGGCACTGAAGCTTTCTTT. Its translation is CASSGWGRGGTEAFF.